A single sample gave rise to the 28 T cell receptor beta chains below, sequenced in a study of T cells in Graves' hyperthyroidism and ophthalmopathy. TCR beta CDR3 regions were amplified from RNA transcripts. The HTBI primer set served for first-round RT-PCR of the TCR CDR3. One entry per CDR3 protein, called by TCRdb with MiXCR from the multiplex PCR reads. Counted here are 400,000 to 600,000 distinct CDR3 sequences, about 15% occurring once; the ten biggest clones make up approximately 30%. Material: blood. These receptors came from a woman under 40 with Graves' ophthalmopathy.

The rearrangement joins TRBV19 to TRBJ1-1; weak D call: TRBD1 (5 bases). V lost 3 bases, J lost 6 bases, and 14 bases lay in between. Germline CDR1 reads LNHDA; CDR2 reads SQIVND (reference sequence). CDR3 length: 14 residues. The CDR3 sequence is CASSISSGGPEAFF. The CDR3 DNA follows: TGTGCCAGTAGTATTAGCTCGGGGGGACCTGAAGCTTTCTTT.

The table lists this clonotype with many counts. The chain carries TRBV28 and TRBJ2-1; tentatively, D is TRBD1 (6 bases). Deletions cut 2 bases from V and 5 bases from J, with 16 bases between. The CDR3 is made up of 16 amino acids. The V gene's germline CDR1 is MDHEN and CDR2 SYDVKM. The CDR3 sequence: CASSLSSRGEDNEQFF. In nucleotides, the CDR3 is TGTGCCAGCAGTTTAAGCTCCAGGGGAGAGGACAATGAGCAGTTCTTC. Drawing the rest from reference TRBV28 and TRBJ2-1, the complete variable domain is DVKVTQSSRYLVKRTGEKVFLECVQDMDHENMFWYRQDPGLGLRLIYFSYDVKMKEKGDIPEGYSVSREKKERFSLILESASTNQTSMYLCASSLSSRGEDNEQFFGPGTRLTVL.

This clonotype occurred a few times. The chain recombines TRBV5-1 with TRBJ2-7; possible D gene TRBD2, 6 bases. The CDR3 totals 15 residues. Deletions cut 0 bases from V and 3 bases from J, with 13 bases between. Germline loops: CDR1 SGHRS, CDR2 YFSETQ. CDR3 coding DNA: TGCGCCAGCAGCTTGGGGGGAAGCGGGTACTACGAGCAGTACTTC. The encoded protein is CASSLGGSGYYEQYF.

This clonotype appeared many times. This rearrangement joins TRBV2 to TRBJ2-7; D might be TRBD2 (5 bases). In germline, CDR1 is SNHLY, CDR2 FYNNEI. Trimming removed 6 bases at V and 3 bases at J, with 24 bases between. The CDR3 runs 17 residues. CDR3 bases: TGTGCCAGCAGCGCTGCGGGTCAGGTTATCCCGTACTACGAGCAGTACTTC. This translates into CASSAAGQVIPYYEQYF. The full variable domain, its missing parts supplied by reference TRBV2 and TRBJ2-7, is EPEVTQTPSHQVTQMGQEVILRCVPISNHLYFYWYRQILGQKVEFLVSFYNNEISEKSEIFDDQFSVERPDGSNFTLKIRSTKLEDSAMYFCASSAAGQVIPYYEQYFGPGTRLTVT.

On this clonotype itself: Since a much larger clone is just one base distant, this may be a read error. The DNA for the CDR3 is TGTGCCAGCAGTATAGCGGAAGTAGATACGCAGTATTTT. This sequence encodes CASSIAEVDTQYF. This chain joins TRBV12-3 or TRBV12-4 and TRBJ2-3; perhaps TRBD2 as D (6 bases). The CDR3 is made up of 13 amino acids.

The V gene is TRBV4-1, the J gene TRBJ2-1; 8 positions match TRBD2. V lost 6 bases, J lost 8 bases, and 12 bases stayed unmatched. From germline, CDR1 is MGHRA and CDR2 YSYEKL. The CDR3 contains 15 residues. CDR3 protein: CASSRSGSTGDEQFF. For the CDR3, the DNA is TGCGCCAGCAGTCGAAGCGGGAGCACCGGGGATGAGCAGTTCTTC.

Of note for this clonotype: One junction end disagrees with the germline gene, perhaps due to a read error. The chain carries TRBV19 and TRBJ2-3, with TRBD2 identical over 11 bases. The length of the CDR3 is 16 residues. CDR1 is LNHDA and CDR2 is SQIVND in the germline V gene (reference sequence). The CDR3 loop reads CAGSGSTSGISDTQYF. The CDR3, as DNA: TGTGCCGGTAGTGGTTCGACTAGCGGGATTTCAGATACGCAGTATTTT.

This clonotype was counted a few times. One end of the junction fails to match germline, which may point to a read error. CDR3 bases: TGCGCCAGCAGCCAAGCCGGGGGCCTGACGCAGGGGGTCACCTACGAGCAGTACTTC. It translates to CASSQAGGLTQGVTYEQYF. The gene calls are TRBV7-2 and TRBJ2-7, with a tentative D call TRBD1 (7 bases). The CDR3 is 19 residues long. Germline V gene sequence: CDR1 SGHTA, CDR2 FQGNSA.

This clonotype was seen more than once but under ten times. The chain carries TRBV18 and TRBJ1-3; D gene uncertain. V was shortened by 4 bases and J by 0 bases, with 10 bases between the two germline ends. Germline CDR1 KGHSH, CDR2 LQKENI. CDR3 length equals 15 residues. The CDR3 loop is CASSLDMLSGNTIYF. The CDR3 DNA follows: TGTGCCAGCTCACTAGACATGCTCTCTGGAAACACCATATATTTT.

This clonotype was detected ten times or more. V gene TRBV2 combines with J gene TRBJ2-3; D may be TRBD1 (6 bases). The CDR3 has 12 amino acids. Trimming took off 8 bases at V and 4 bases at J, with 10 bases between the two ends. Germline V gene sequence: CDR1 SNHLY, CDR2 FYNNEI. CDR3 sequence reads: CASEGQSDTQYF. CDR3 in DNA: TGTGCCAGCGAAGGACAGTCAGATACGCAGTATTTT.

This sequence joins TRBV20-1 and TRBJ2-5; D gene unclear. The germline CDR1 and CDR2 sequences are DFQATT and SNEGSKA (reference sequence). V lost 3 bases, J lost 5 bases, and 13 bases lay in between. The CDR3 has 13 amino acids. For the CDR3, the DNA is TGCAGTGCTAGGGGGAATTACGGGGAGACCCAGTACTTC. Translation: CSARGNYGETQYF.

In its sample, this clonotype was seen many times. V is TRBV10-2 and J is TRBJ2-5; D uncertain. The CDR3 runs 14 residues. The germline CDR1 and CDR2 sequences are WSHSY and SAAADI. V was clipped by 7 bases and J by 4 bases, with 16 bases between them. The DNA of the CDR3 is TGCGCCAGCACTACGATGTCCAAAGGAGAGACCCAGTACTTC. Translated, it gives CASTTMSKGETQYF.

This clonotype was picked up many times. J is TRBJ2-1 and V is TRBV7-2, with 9 bases aligning to TRBD2. V was clipped by 1 base and J by 7 bases; unmatched bases: 8. Germline values: CDR1 SGHTA, CDR2 FQGNSA. The CDR3 consists of 16 residues. In DNA form, the CDR3 reads TGTGCCAGCAGCTTAGGGTTGCGGGAGGGCAGTAATGAGCAGTTCTTC. Translating gives CASSLGLREGSNEQFF.

This clonotype was counted many times. V usage is TRBV2 and J usage is TRBJ2-7; TRBD1 matches at 7 bases. The CDR3 sequence is 14 residues long. Germline lookup yields CDR1 SNHLY and CDR2 FYNNEI. V shed 5 bases and J 1 base; nucleotides not matched to a gene: 5. CDR3 amino acids: CASSTGVNSYEQYF. CDR3 coding DNA: TGTGCCAGCAGTACAGGGGTAAATTCCTACGAGCAGTACTTC.

The chain employs TRBV7-2 and TRBJ2-3; a possible D gene is TRBD2 (6 bases). Germline V CDR1 and CDR2: SGHTA, FQGNSA. The CDR3 has 14 amino acids. Trimming took 5 bases from V and 6 from J, leaving 15 bases between them. CDR3 bases: TGTGCCAGCAGCAGGGACTCTAGGGTGGATACGCAGTATTTT. Protein sequence: CASSRDSRVDTQYF.

This clonotype appeared a few times. V gene TRBV7-7 combines with J gene TRBJ2-5; D is possibly TRBD1 or TRBD2 (5 bases each). This CDR3 contains 14 residues. Per the germline V gene, CDR1 is SSHAT and CDR2 is FNYEAQ (reference sequence). V lost 5 bases to trimming and J lost 2 bases, with 12 bases between them. The CDR3 reads CASSLGTSQETQYF. In DNA form, the CDR3 reads TGTGCCAGCAGCCTCGGGACCTCGCAAGAGACCCAGTACTTC.

This clonotype was seen a handful of times. This chain joins TRBV7-9 and TRBJ2-3; D possibly corresponds to TRBD1 (8 bases). CDR1 and CDR2 (germline): SEHNR, FQNEAQ (reference sequence). CDR3 length: 16 amino acids. Deletions cut 5 bases from V and 3 bases from J, with 18 bases between. CDR3 bases: TGTGCCAGCAGCCCTAAACAGGGGGGGGAGACAGATACGCAGTATTTT. Protein: CASSPKQGGETDTQYF.

There are many counts of this clonotype. The rearrangement joins TRBV7-2 to TRBJ1-3; 9 nucleotides align to TRBD1. Germline V CDR1 and CDR2: SGHTA, FQGNSA. Trimming cost V 6 bases and J 2 bases; bases outside gene matches: 5. The length of the CDR3 is 15 residues. CDR3 bases: TGTGCCAGCAGTTCGACAGGGGGGACTGGAAACACCATATATTTT. This translates into CASSSTGGTGNTIYF. The full variable domain, completed using reference TRBV7-2 and TRBJ1-3, is GAGVSQSPSNKVTEKGKDVELRCDPISGHTALYWYRQSLGQGLEFLIYFQGNSAPDKSGLPSDRFSAERTGGSVSTLTIQRTQQEDSAVYLCASSSTGGTGNTIYFGEGSWLTVV.

In its sample, this clonotype was seen a few times. The rearrangement links TRBV6-2 or TRBV6-3 to TRBJ2-6, with D maybe TRBD2 (5 bases). Deletions cut 2 bases from V and 13 bases from J, with 9 bases between. This CDR3 region has 12 residues. Germline V gene sequence: CDR1 MNHEY, CDR2 SVGEGT. The CDR3 DNA reads TGTGCCAGCAGTTACCTTTCGGGGGTCCTGACTTTC. Translation: CASSYLSGVLTF.

The rearrangement links TRBV7-3 to TRBJ2-1; no reliable D call. CDR1 SGHTA and CDR2 FQGTGA come from the germline V gene. V dropped 5 bases and J dropped 4 bases, with 15 bases sitting between them. The CDR3 loop spans 15 amino acids. The CDR3 coding sequence is TGTGCCAGCAGCCCTTACTCGGACCGATACAATGAGCAGTTCTTC. It translates to CASSPYSDRYNEQFF. The full variable domain, in which reference TRBV7-3 and TRBJ2-1 provide the parts outside the CDR3, is GAGVSQTPSNKVTEKGKYVELRCDPISGHTALYWYRQSLGQGPEFLIYFQGTGAADDSGLPNDRFFAVRPEGSVSTLKIQRTERGDSAVYLCASSPYSDRYNEQFFGPGTRLTVL.

As for this clonotype: The germline gene is not matched at one end of the junction; a read error may be the cause. The J gene is TRBJ2-7, the V gene TRBV11-3, with TRBD2 as a possible D gene (6 bases). Per germline, CDR1 SGHNT and CDR2 YENEEA. This CDR3 contains 13 residues. The CDR3 DNA follows: TGTGCCAGCAGATTAGCGGCATCCTACGAGCAGTACTTC. Its protein product is CASRLAASYEQYF. Complete variable domain (other parts from reference TRBV11-3 and TRBJ2-7): EAGVVQSPRYKIIEKKQPVAFWCNPISGHNTLYWYLQNLGQGPELLIRYENEEAVDDSQLPKDRFSAERLKGVDSTLKIQPAELGDSAVYLCASRLAASYEQYFGPGTRLTVT.

This clonotype was observed many times. The chain carries TRBV13 and TRBJ2-3, with a tentative D call TRBD2 (6 bases). V lost 1 base and J 4 bases, leaving 15 bases between the germline ends. Germline loops: CDR1 PRHDT, CDR2 FYEKMQ (reference sequence). The CDR3 has 16 amino acids. The DNA for the CDR3 is TGTGCCAGCAGCTTAGCCCCACGGGAGCCCGCAGATACGCAGTATTTT. The encoded protein is CASSLAPREPADTQYF.

This clonotype was observed at least ten times. CDR3 DNA sequence: TGTGCCAGCGGGCTGGCACGGGTGATGAGTCTGTCTGAGCAGTTCTTC. Amino acids: CASGLARVMSLSEQFF. J is TRBJ2-1 and V is TRBV6-2 or TRBV6-3; no definite D call. CDR1 and CDR2 (germline): MNHEY, SVGEGT. V lost 8 bases to trimming and J lost 9 bases, with 26 bases between them. This CDR3 contains 16 residues.

The genes are TRBV14 and TRBJ2-2; 8 bases match TRBD1. The CDR3 spans 15 residues. Germline V gene data show CDR1 as SGHDN and CDR2 as FVKESK. Unmatched junction bases numbered 2, after V lost 1 base and J lost 4 bases. CDR3 region: CASSQGQGSTGELFF. CDR3 nucleotide sequence: TGTGCCAGCAGCCAAGGACAGGGGAGCACCGGGGAGCTGTTTTTT.

This chain uses TRBV20-1 with TRBJ2-1; possibly TRBD2 for D (6 bases). CDR3 length: 14 amino acids. Germline CDR1 reads DFQATT; CDR2 reads SNEGSKA (reference sequence). V was clipped by 5 bases and J by 7 bases, with 18 bases between them. CDR3 nucleotides: TGCAGTGCTCCCCGGCGGGGTCTTGGAAATGAGCAGTTCTTC. Its translation is CSAPRRGLGNEQFF.

This clonotype turned up a few times. The V call is TRBV20-1, the J call TRBJ1-2; 7 positions agree with TRBD1. V was pared by 1 base and J by 1 base, with 12 bases of the junction left unmatched. Germline V lookup: CDR1 DFQATT, CDR2 SNEGSKA (reference sequence). CDR3 length equals 17 residues. Written as DNA, the CDR3 is TGCAGTGCTAGAGTCCAAAACAGGGGACGGTTTAACTATGGCTACACCTTC. Its translation is CSARVQNRGRFNYGYTF.

This clonotype was found many times. The chain combines TRBV28 with TRBJ1-1, with D possibly being TRBD1 (5 bases). The germline CDR1 and CDR2 sequences are MDHEN and SYDVKM. CDR3 size: 15 residues. Trimming stripped 1 base from V and 1 base from J, with 10 bases between. As DNA, the CDR3 is TGTGCCAGCAGTTTATCCGACAGAGGGAACACTGAAGCTTTCTTT. Its protein is CASSLSDRGNTEAFF.

This clonotype showed up just a few times. This chain connects TRBV2 to TRBJ2-1; 9 positions match TRBD2. Germline V gene lookup returns CDR1 SNHLY and CDR2 FYNNEI. V gave up 6 bases and J gave up 8 bases; unmatched junction bases: 14. The CDR3 loop spans 16 amino acids. The CDR3 sequence: CASSLEFSGRPYEQFF. The CDR3 nucleotides read TGTGCCAGCAGCTTAGAATTTAGCGGGAGACCCTATGAGCAGTTCTTC.